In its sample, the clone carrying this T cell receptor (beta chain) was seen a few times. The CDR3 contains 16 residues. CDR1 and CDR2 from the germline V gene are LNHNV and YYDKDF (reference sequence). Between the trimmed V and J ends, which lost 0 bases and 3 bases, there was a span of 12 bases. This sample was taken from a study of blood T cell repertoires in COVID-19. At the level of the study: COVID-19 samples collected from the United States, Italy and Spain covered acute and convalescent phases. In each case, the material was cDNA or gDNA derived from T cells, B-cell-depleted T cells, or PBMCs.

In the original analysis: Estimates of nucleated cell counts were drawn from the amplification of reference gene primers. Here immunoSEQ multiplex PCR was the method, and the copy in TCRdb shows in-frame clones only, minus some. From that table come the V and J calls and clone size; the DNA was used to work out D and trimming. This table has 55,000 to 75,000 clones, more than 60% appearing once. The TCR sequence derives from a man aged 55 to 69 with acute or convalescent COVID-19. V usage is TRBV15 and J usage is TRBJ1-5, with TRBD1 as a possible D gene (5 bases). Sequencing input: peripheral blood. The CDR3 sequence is CATSRELAGLNQPQHF. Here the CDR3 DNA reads TGTGCCACCAGCAGAGAGTTAGCGGGGCTCAATCAGCCCCAGCATTTT.